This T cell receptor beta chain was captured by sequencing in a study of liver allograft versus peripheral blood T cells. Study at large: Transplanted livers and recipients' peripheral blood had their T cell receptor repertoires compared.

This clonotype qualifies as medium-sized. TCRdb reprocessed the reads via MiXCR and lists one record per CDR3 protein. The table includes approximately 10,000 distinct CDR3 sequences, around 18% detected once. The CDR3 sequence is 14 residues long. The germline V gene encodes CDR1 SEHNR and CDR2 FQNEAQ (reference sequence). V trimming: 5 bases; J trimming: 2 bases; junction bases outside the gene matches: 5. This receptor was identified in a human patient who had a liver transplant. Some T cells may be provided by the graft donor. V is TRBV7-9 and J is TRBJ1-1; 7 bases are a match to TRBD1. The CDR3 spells CASSLGTVNTEAFF. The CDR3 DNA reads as TGTGCCAGCAGCCTCGGGACAGTCAACACTGAAGCTTTCTTT.